The 20 T cell receptor beta chains below were found in one sample sequenced in a study of cytomegalovirus exposure and HLA in healthy donors. This table comes from immunoSEQ multiplex PCR, and its TCRdb copy is limited to in-frame clones, with some not included. The sample holds roughly 190,000 clones, approximately 89% seen once. Sequenced: PBMCs. Receptors originate from a man aged 25 to 40 in good health and CMV-seropositive.

The chain couples TRBV9 to TRBJ2-2, with TRBD1 matching 7 bases. The length of the CDR3 is 15 residues. CDR1 SGDLS and CDR2 YYNGEE come from the germline V gene. Trimming removed 4 bases from V and 4 bases from J; junction bases left unmatched: 7. The CDR3 DNA follows: TGTGCCAGCAGCTCCTCGGCAGGGGGCACCGGGGAGCTGTTTTTT. Protein sequence: CASSSSAGGTGELFF.

This sequence joins TRBV29-1 and TRBJ2-1; TRBD1 might be the D (5 bases). Germline V gene sequence: CDR1 SQVTM, CDR2 ANQGSEA. V dropped 7 bases and J dropped 2 bases, with 12 bases sitting between them. This CDR3 region has 13 residues. The CDR3 reads CSGRQLPYNEQFF. As DNA, the CDR3 is TGCAGCGGCCGACAGCTACCCTACAATGAGCAGTTCTTC.

V and J are TRBV11-2 and TRBJ2-1; TRBD1 might be the D (6 bases). The CDR3 covers 16 residues. With 4 bases removed from V and 3 bases from J, the gap between germline ends came to 16 bases. Looked up from germline, CDR1 is SGHAT and CDR2 is FQNNGV. Here the CDR3 reads CASSWGRNSDYNEQFF. For the CDR3, the DNA is TGTGCCAGCAGCTGGGGGCGGAATTCTGACTACAATGAGCAGTTCTTC.

DNA of the CDR3: TGTGCCTGGAGTCCTGGGACAGGGGCTACCGAGCAGTACTTC. Amino acids: CAWSPGTGATEQYF. This chain uses TRBV30 with TRBJ2-7; TRBD1 aligns across 10 bases. Per the germline V gene, CDR1 is GTSNPN and CDR2 is SVGIG (reference sequence). The CDR3 contains 14 residues. J gave up 6 bases and V 2 bases, and 7 bases lay outside the gene matches.

This chain links TRBV9 with TRBJ2-3, with 9 bases that match TRBD1. The germline CDR1 and CDR2 sequences are SGDLS and YYNGEE. The CDR3 is 17 amino acids. The V gene end was trimmed by 4 bases and the J gene end by 2 bases; junction bases not matched to a gene: 11. CDR3 DNA sequence: TGTGCCAGCAGCTCGAGCAGGGACAGGGAGACCACAGATACGCAGTATTTT. This sequence encodes CASSSSRDRETTDTQYF.

This clone was picked up a small number of times. The V and J genes are TRBV28 and TRBJ2-1, with D possibly TRBD2 on 6 matching bases. CDR3 length equals 13 residues. Germline V gene data show CDR1 as MDHEN and CDR2 as SYDVKM. V lost 3 bases, J lost 5 bases, and 8 bases lay in between. CDR3 loop: CASSLVADNEQFF. In nucleotides, the CDR3 is TGTGCCAGCAGTTTGGTAGCGGACAATGAGCAGTTCTTC.

This clone came up a few times. The chain combines TRBV2 with TRBJ2-1; D may correspond to TRBD1 or TRBD2 (6 bases each). Germline lookup yields CDR1 SNHLY and CDR2 FYNNEI. The length of the CDR3 is 15 residues. The V gene lost 6 bases and the J gene lost 10 bases, with 22 bases spanning the gap. CDR3 nucleotides: TGTGCCAGCAGGAGATTGACACAGGGAGGTAGCGAGCAGTTCTTC. Translated, it gives CASRRLTQGGSEQFF.

This clone appeared once. V is TRBV19 and J is TRBJ1-2, with D perhaps matching TRBD1 (5 bases). The CDR3 contains 13 residues. The V end lost 11 bases, the J end lost 0 bases, and 13 bases lay between the germline ends. CDR1 and CDR2 (germline): LNHDA, SQIVND (reference sequence). CDR3 loop: CASETGANYGYTF. CDR3 sequence (DNA): TGTGCCTCTGAGACGGGGGCTAACTATGGCTACACCTTC.

The chain links TRBV12-5 to TRBJ1-2, with D unclear. Germline V gives CDR1 LGHNT, CDR2 FRNRAP. Trimming shortened V by 1 base and J by 5 bases, and 8 bases separated the two germline ends. The CDR3 has 13 residues. CDR3 in amino acids: CASGLGSSYGYTF. CDR3 sequence (DNA): TGTGCTAGTGGTTTGGGCAGTTCTTATGGCTACACCTTC.

The V call is TRBV5-6, the J call TRBJ2-5; the match to TRBD2 covers 8 bases. V lost 0 bases to trimming and J lost 7 bases; unmatched junction nucleotides: 8. The CDR3 length is 15 residues. Looked up from germline, CDR1 is SGHDT and CDR2 is YYEEEE. In DNA, the CDR3 is TGTGCCAGCAGCTTGGCTTTTGGCAGCGGGGGGACCCAGTACTTC. It codes for CASSLAFGSGGTQYF.

V and J are TRBV28 and TRBJ2-7; 9 nucleotides align to TRBD2. J gave up 5 bases and V 0 bases, and 11 bases lay outside the gene matches. This CDR3 spans 17 amino acids. The germline gives CDR1 MDHEN, CDR2 SYDVKM. The CDR3 DNA is TGTGCCAGCAGTTTATGGACTAGCGGAGCCAGCGGCCACGAGCAGTACTTC. Protein sequence: CASSLWTSGASGHEQYF.

The chain uses TRBV7-2 and TRBJ2-7; D assignment may be TRBD1 or TRBD2 (6 bases each). The CDR3 loop spans 16 amino acids. V was clipped by 1 base and J by 2 bases, with 15 bases between them. Per germline, CDR1 SGHTA and CDR2 FQGNSA. The CDR3 coding sequence is TGTGCCAGCAGCTTAGTCGGGGGCCTTGGGACCTACGAGCAGTACTTC. Its translation is CASSLVGGLGTYEQYF.

The gene calls are TRBV6-1 and TRBJ2-7, with 7 bases fitting TRBD2. CDR1 MNHNS and CDR2 SASEGT come from the germline V gene. This CDR3 is built from 15 residues. Unmatched junction bases numbered 4, after V lost 0 bases and J lost 2 bases. CDR3 amino acids: CASSEAASGAYEQYF. As DNA, the CDR3 is TGTGCCAGCAGTGAAGCGGCTAGCGGCGCCTACGAGCAGTACTTC.

The CDR3 loop is CASSPTHWLGEMGRTEAFF. CDR3 bases: TGTGCCAGCAGCCCCACCCATTGGTTAGGGGAGATGGGTAGGACTGAAGCTTTCTTT. This chain joins TRBV7-6 and TRBJ1-1, with D perhaps TRBD1 (5 bases). CDR1 is SGHVS, CDR2 FNYEAQ, per germline. The CDR3 sequence is 19 residues long. The V and J ends lost 5 bases and 5 bases respectively, with 30 bases between them.

There are a few counts of this clone. This chain uses TRBV27 with TRBJ1-3, with 8 bases matching TRBD1. This CDR3 contains 15 residues. CDR1 MNHEY and CDR2 SMNVEV come from the germline V gene (reference sequence). J lost 2 bases, V lost 5 bases, and 5 bases had no gene match. The chain's CDR3 is CASSRRTGPGNTIYF. The CDR3 DNA follows: TGTGCCAGCAGTAGACGGACAGGGCCTGGAAACACCATATATTTT.

The V and J genes are TRBV2 and TRBJ2-2; D ambiguous. From germline, CDR1 is SNHLY and CDR2 FYNNEI. The CDR3 consists of 13 residues. V shed 8 bases and J shed 8 bases, with 15 bases lying between them. This CDR3 is CASLKTSAGELFF. CDR3 in DNA: TGTGCCAGCCTTAAGACCTCGGCGGGGGAGCTGTTTTTT.

The gene calls are TRBV28 and TRBJ2-3; D might be TRBD2 (6 bases). The CDR3 sequence is 19 residues long. Germline CDR1 MDHEN, CDR2 SYDVKM. Trimming took 5 bases from V and 2 from J, leaving 26 bases between them. CDR3 loop: CASSRAVLTPGDPTDTQYF. DNA for the CDR3: TGTGCCAGCAGTAGGGCTGTCCTTACACCGGGGGACCCCACAGATACGCAGTATTTT.

V and J are TRBV6-5 and TRBJ2-7, with 10 positions matching TRBD2. CDR1 is MNHEY, CDR2 SVGAGI, per germline. This CDR3 region has 15 residues. J gave up 0 bases and V 6 bases, and 5 bases lay outside the gene matches. CDR3 amino acids: CASSPGLAHSYEQYF. CDR3 nucleotide sequence: TGTGCCAGCAGCCCGGGACTAGCGCACTCCTACGAGCAGTACTTC.

The chain has TRBV6-5 and TRBJ2-1; TRBD1 matches at 10 bases. The CDR3 loop spans 15 amino acids. CDR1 and CDR2 (germline): MNHEY, SVGAGI. The V segment lost 6 bases and the J segment 6 bases; nucleotides outside the gene matches: 8. The CDR3 nucleotides are TGTGCCAGCAGCGTTGACAGGGGGCTGCGCAATGAGCAGTTCTTC. Translation: CASSVDRGLRNEQFF.

The V gene is TRBV15, the J gene TRBJ1-5; D is unclear. The CDR3 loop spans 13 amino acids. V shed 3 bases and J shed 4 bases, with 7 bases lying between them. The V gene's germline CDR1 is LNHNV and CDR2 YYDKDF (reference sequence). CDR3 protein: CATSRERNQPQHF. CDR3 sequence (DNA): TGTGCCACCAGCAGGGAACGGAATCAGCCCCAGCATTTT.